These 27 T cell receptor beta chains were sequenced from one sample in a study of T cell responses to AZD1222 COVID-19 vaccine. The data were produced by immunoSEQ multiplex PCR, yet TCRdb's version contains in-frame clones alone and is incomplete. The sample holds about 150,000 clones, about nine tenths seen once. Material: peripheral blood, obtained on day 0 of AZD1222 vaccination. These receptors came from an adult in good health.

The chain joins TRBV11-3 to TRBJ2-1; TRBD2 matches 10 bases. CDR3 size: 17 residues. Germline loops: CDR1 SGHNT, CDR2 YENEEA. J gave up 8 bases and V 5 bases, and 15 bases lay outside the gene matches. CDR3 in DNA: TGTGCCAGCAGCCCTACCATGCCTAGCGGGAGTTTCGATGAGCAGTTCTTC. Encoded protein: CASSPTMPSGSFDEQFF.

The chain joins TRBV29-1 to TRBJ2-3; no firm D call. The length of the CDR3 is 12 residues. V was pared by 0 bases and J by 5 bases, with 6 bases between. The germline V gene encodes CDR1 SQVTM and CDR2 ANQGSEA. The CDR3 DNA is TGCAGCGTTGAAGAAGCCGGAGATACGCAGTATTTT. Translation gives CSVEEAGDTQYF.

The rearrangement joins TRBV18 to TRBJ1-3; 10 nucleotides agree with TRBD1. CDR1 is KGHSH, CDR2 LQKENI, per germline. The CDR3 is made up of 17 amino acids. Trimming took 4 bases from V and 3 from J; bases not matched to a gene: 9. Written as DNA, the CDR3 is TGTGCCAGCTCACTGCCTCGGGACAGGGGTTTTGGAAACACCATATATTTT. Residues: CASSLPRDRGFGNTIYF.

The rearrangement uses TRBV2 and TRBJ2-7; perhaps TRBD2 as D (6 bases). The V gene's germline CDR1 is SNHLY and CDR2 FYNNEI. The CDR3 covers 11 residues. Trimming left V 6 bases short and J 4 bases short, with 7 bases between. The CDR3 reads CASSRGYEQYF. The CDR3 nucleotides read TGTGCCAGCAGCCGGGGGTACGAGCAGTACTTC.

The chain couples TRBV23-1 to TRBJ1-4, with unresolved D. TRBV23-1 is treated as an ORF (open reading frame) with a function not yet certain. Trimming left V 3 bases short and J 5 bases short, with 7 bases between. The length of the CDR3 is 13 residues. This CDR3 reads CASSHGHNEKLFF. The CDR3 region has the DNA TGCGCCAGCAGTCATGGGCACAATGAAAAACTGTTTTTT.

This sequence joins TRBV5-1 and TRBJ1-1; 7 nucleotides match TRBD1. V shed 0 bases, J shed 3 bases, and the junction held 5 bases outside the gene matches. The CDR3 covers 15 residues. Germline V gives CDR1 SGHRS, CDR2 YFSETQ. CDR3 amino acids: CASSLEGGRHTEAFF. In DNA form, the CDR3 reads TGCGCCAGCAGCTTGGAAGGGGGCCGGCACACTGAAGCTTTCTTT.

This clone is a singleton in its sample. The chain couples TRBV28 to TRBJ2-1; 9 bases are shared with TRBD1. The CDR3 has 15 residues. Looked up from germline, CDR1 is MDHEN and CDR2 is SYDVKM. V shed 6 bases and J 4 bases; nucleotides not matched to a gene: 7. For the CDR3, the DNA is TGTGCCAGCAGCCGAACCGGGACAGGGTACAATGAGCAGTTCTTC. Translated, it gives CASSRTGTGYNEQFF.

This chain connects TRBV7-9 to TRBJ2-2, with a tentative D call TRBD1 (5 bases). The CDR3 loop spans 17 amino acids. Germline V gene lookup returns CDR1 SEHNR and CDR2 FQNEAQ (reference sequence). V lost 2 bases to trimming and J lost 5 bases, with 18 bases between them. The CDR3 region has the DNA TGTGCCAGCAGCTTAAAAAATAGGAAGGGGCGAACCGGGGAGCTGTTTTTT. It encodes CASSLKNRKGRTGELFF.

The CDR3 DNA follows: TGTGCCAGCAGGAAATCAGGGGGCAACACTGAAGCTTTCTTT. As protein: CASRKSGGNTEAFF. The V gene is TRBV6-4, the J gene TRBJ1-1; 8 positions agree with TRBD1. Germline V CDR1 and CDR2: MRHNA, SNTAGT. J was trimmed by 2 bases and V by 6 bases; bases with no gene match: 5. The CDR3 is 14 residues long.

This clone appeared a single time. One end of the junction fails to match germline, which may point to a read error. The J gene is TRBJ2-2, the V gene TRBV12-3 or TRBV12-4, with D perhaps TRBD1 or TRBD2 (5 bases each). This CDR3 comprises 12 residues. The CDR3, as DNA: TGTGCCAGCAGTTTGCAGGGTGGGGGGCTGTTTTTT. Residues: CASSLQGGGLFF.

The chain has TRBV18 and TRBJ2-3, with D uncertain. Trimming stripped 4 bases from V and 1 base from J, with 6 bases between. CDR3 size: 13 residues. In germline, CDR1 is KGHSH, CDR2 LQKENI. The CDR3 DNA reads TGTGCCAGCTCACTTATGGGCACAGATACGCAGTATTTT. Translation gives CASSLMGTDTQYF.

CDR3 region: CASSRWEQGFATGELFF. For the CDR3, the DNA is TGCGCCAGCAGCCGATGGGAACAGGGGTTCGCTACCGGGGAGCTGTTTTTT. The chain employs TRBV4-1 and TRBJ2-2; 7 bases are a match to TRBD1. The CDR3 is 17 residues long. The V gene end was trimmed by 4 bases and the J gene end by 5 bases; junction bases not matched to a gene: 13. Germline loops: CDR1 MGHRA, CDR2 YSYEKL.

V is TRBV4-3 and J is TRBJ2-7, with D uncertain. Germline CDR1 LGHNA, CDR2 YSLEER. The CDR3 spans 16 residues. Trimming shortened V by 4 bases and J by 1 base, and 17 bases separated the two germline ends. The CDR3 DNA reads TGCGCCAGCAGCCGACAACCCGGACCGAGGTCCTACGAGCAGTACTTC. Translation: CASSRQPGPRSYEQYF.

This CDR3 is CASSLVGSPQHF. The CDR3 DNA reads TGTGCCAGCAGTTTGGTAGGGTCGCCCCAGCATTTT. The V call is TRBV28, the J call TRBJ1-5; no definite D call. This CDR3 comprises 12 residues. Per germline, CDR1 MDHEN and CDR2 SYDVKM. Trimming cost V 3 bases and J 9 bases, with 9 bases left between them.

V usage is TRBV9 and J usage is TRBJ1-1; a weak D match, TRBD1 (5 bases). CDR3 length equals 16 residues. The V and J ends lost 1 base and 8 bases respectively, with 21 bases between them. CDR1 SGDLS and CDR2 YYNGEE come from the germline V gene. The CDR3 DNA follows: TGTGCCAGCAGCGTAATACCTCCCGACACAGGTAGCGAAGCTTTCTTT. Protein sequence: CASSVIPPDTGSEAFF.

CDR3 sequence (DNA): TGTGCCAGCAGTTACTCGACTGGGGGACCCTTTTCTGGGGCCAACGTCCTGACTTTC. Its protein product is CASSYSTGGPFSGANVLTF. J is TRBJ2-6 and V is TRBV6-2 or TRBV6-3; D tentatively reads TRBD1 or TRBD2 (5 bases each). Germline V gene data show CDR1 as MNHEY and CDR2 as SVGEGT. The CDR3 is 19 residues long. Deletions cut 0 bases from V and 1 base from J, with 16 bases between.

The chain joins TRBV7-9 to TRBJ1-6; D is unclear. Trimming shortened V by 1 base and J by 10 bases, and 8 bases separated the two germline ends. Looked up from germline, CDR1 is SEHNR and CDR2 is FQNEAQ (reference sequence). The CDR3 runs 13 residues. CDR3 coding DNA: TGTGCCAGCAGCTTAGACCTTAACTCACCCCTCCACTTT. Translation gives CASSLDLNSPLHF. The complete variable domain, with remaining parts taken from reference TRBV7-9 and TRBJ1-6, reads DTGVSQNPRHKITKRGQNVTFRCDPISEHNRLYWYRQTLGQGPEFLTYFQNEAQLEKSRLLSDRFSAERPKGSFSTLEIQRTEQGDSAMYLCASSLDLNSPLHFGNGTRLTVT.

The rearrangement joins TRBV30 to TRBJ2-3, with D hard to call. This CDR3 is built from 11 residues. Germline CDR1 is GTSNPN and CDR2 is SVGIG (reference sequence). V was shortened by 7 bases and J by 14 bases, with 19 bases between the two germline ends. CDR3 sequence (DNA): TGTGCCTACCTAAACCTTGGCCCGGCGTATTTT. Residues: CAYLNLGPAYF.

This clone was detected only once. This rearrangement joins TRBV5-5 to TRBJ1-5; D might be TRBD1 (6 bases). The V and J ends lost 2 bases and 2 bases respectively, with 14 bases between them. The CDR3 runs to 16 residues. Germline CDR1 reads SGHKS; CDR2 reads YYEKEE (reference sequence). CDR3 nucleotides: TGTGCCAGCAGCTTATCGGGGGCAGTCGGCAATCAGCCCCAGCATTTT. Translated: CASSLSGAVGNQPQHF.

The table lists this clone with a count of one. This rearrangement joins TRBV18 to TRBJ1-2, with D unresolved. Looked up from germline, CDR1 is KGHSH and CDR2 is LQKENI. The CDR3 totals 13 residues. Deletions cut 3 bases from V and 3 bases from J, with 8 bases between. In nucleotides, the CDR3 is TGTGCCAGCTCACCGGTCCCAGACTATGGCTACACCTTC. As protein: CASSPVPDYGYTF.

The chain's CDR3 is CASSVGTSGRTSPSTDTQYF. The CDR3, as DNA: TGTGCCAGCAGCGTGGGGACTAGCGGGAGAACCTCTCCTAGCACAGATACGCAGTATTTT. The chain joins TRBV9 to TRBJ2-3, with 14 bases matching TRBD2. Germline trimming cut 2 bases from V and 0 bases from J; bases unmatched to any gene: 11. The CDR3 totals 20 residues. Germline CDR1 reads SGDLS; CDR2 reads YYNGEE.

The V gene is TRBV7-2, the J gene TRBJ2-5; TRBD1 matches 7 bases. The V segment lost 8 bases and the J segment 6 bases; nucleotides outside the gene matches: 9. This CDR3 region has 13 residues. CDR1 and CDR2 (germline): SGHTA, FQGNSA. This CDR3 is CASGLGGGQTQYF. The CDR3 region has the DNA TGTGCCAGCGGTTTAGGGGGCGGTCAGACCCAGTACTTC.

The chain employs TRBV5-6 and TRBJ2-1; D might be TRBD2 (6 bases). Per germline, CDR1 SGHDT and CDR2 YYEEEE. This CDR3 contains 16 residues. V was cut by 3 bases and J by 0 bases, with 13 bases left in between. CDR3: CASSSGLPSSYNEQFF. The CDR3 coding sequence is TGTGCCAGCAGCTCGGGACTTCCGAGCTCCTACAATGAGCAGTTCTTC.

The V gene is TRBV6-1, the J gene TRBJ2-6; a possible D gene is TRBD2 (5 bases). The CDR3 is 16 residues long. The V and J ends lost 1 base and 2 bases respectively, with 9 bases between them. Germline V lookup: CDR1 MNHNS, CDR2 SASEGT. The CDR3 here is CASSEGEGAGANVLTF. The CDR3, as DNA: TGTGCCAGCAGTGAAGGTGAGGGTGCTGGGGCCAACGTCCTGACTTTC.

The chain couples TRBV27 to TRBJ2-7, with 11 bases matching TRBD1. Germline V gene lookup returns CDR1 MNHEY and CDR2 SMNVEV (reference sequence). The CDR3 is 15 amino acids. The J segment lost 5 bases and the V segment lost 5 bases, leaving 8 bases of the junction unmatched. As DNA, the CDR3 is TGTGCCAGCAGTCCACGGACAGGGGGCTTCGACGAGCAGTACTTC. Its protein product is CASSPRTGGFDEQYF.

The chain is built from TRBV5-1 and TRBJ2-7, with 12 bases lining up with TRBD2. Per germline, CDR1 SGHRS and CDR2 YFSETQ. The CDR3 has 13 residues. Trimming at V came to 4 bases and at J to 9 bases, leaving 5 bases not matched to a gene. The CDR3 DNA follows: TGCGCCAGCAGCACCGGACTAGCGGGGCCGCAGTACTTC. Its protein product is CASSTGLAGPQYF.

The chain combines TRBV4-3 with TRBJ1-6, with 9 bases matching TRBD1. The CDR3 spans 19 residues. Germline V gene lookup returns CDR1 LGHNA and CDR2 YSLEER. With V trimmed by 1 base and J by 1 base, 8 bases remained unmatched. As DNA, the CDR3 is TGCGCCAGCAGCCAAGCGCTGGACAGGGGATTGTCCTATAATTCACCCCTCCACTTT. Its protein is CASSQALDRGLSYNSPLHF.